These 15 T cell receptor beta chains share one sample of origin, sequenced in a study of blood T cell repertoires in COVID-19. Method: immunoSEQ multiplex PCR; TCRdb's copy keeps in-frame clones and lacks some. The sample has about 200,000 clones, less than 85% seen once. Sequencing was carried out using peripheral blood. The receptors were gathered from a woman aged 70-85 years with acute or convalescent COVID-19.

The CDR3 reads CASSLLQTAYEQYF. The CDR3 nucleotides are TGTGCCAGCAGTTTATTGCAAACTGCCTACGAGCAGTACTTC. This sequence joins TRBV27 and TRBJ2-7; D unclear. Germline V gene data show CDR1 as MNHEY and CDR2 as SMNVEV (reference sequence). The CDR3 runs 14 residues. The V and J ends lost 1 base and 2 bases respectively, with 9 bases between them.

V gene TRBV5-1 combines with J gene TRBJ1-1; 7 bases match TRBD1. Germline trimming cut 0 bases from V and 5 bases from J; bases unmatched to any gene: 10. Germline values: CDR1 SGHRS, CDR2 YFSETQ. The CDR3 runs to 16 residues. As DNA, the CDR3 is TGCGCCAGCAGCTTGGTAGGTCAGGGGGGAAGGACTGAAGCTTTCTTT. It specifies CASSLVGQGGRTEAFF.

This sequence joins TRBV6-5 and TRBJ2-3; 8 positions agree with TRBD1. V was pared by 6 bases and J by 5 bases, with 7 bases of the junction left unmatched. The CDR3 is 14 amino acids. Germline CDR1 and CDR2: MNHEY and SVGAGI. CDR3 sequence: CASSPQGAEDTQYF. The CDR3 DNA reads as TGTGCCAGCAGCCCCCAGGGGGCTGAAGATACGCAGTATTTT.

This rearrangement joins TRBV5-1 to TRBJ2-3, with 9 bases that match TRBD2. The V segment lost 2 bases and the J segment 0 bases; nucleotides outside the gene matches: 1. Germline V gene sequence: CDR1 SGHRS, CDR2 YFSETQ. CDR3 length: 15 residues. The DNA for the CDR3 is TGCGCCAGCAGCTTCACTAGCGGGAGCACAGATACGCAGTATTTT. Protein: CASSFTSGSTDTQYF.

The chain recombines TRBV19 with TRBJ1-5, with 7 bases fitting TRBD1. The CDR3 extends over 15 amino acids. Germline V gene data show CDR1 as LNHDA and CDR2 as SQIVND (reference sequence). Losses at the gene ends were 4 bases for V and 2 bases for J; bases not matched to a gene: 5. The CDR3 coding sequence is TGTGCCAGTAGTAGCCTAGGGGGCGGCAATCAGCCCCAGCATTTT. Protein: CASSSLGGGNQPQHF. Combining the CDR3 with reference TRBV19 and TRBJ1-5 gives the whole variable domain DGGITQSPKYLFRKEGQNVTLSCEQNLNHDAMYWYRQDPGQGLRLIYYSQIVNDFQKGDIAEGYSVSREKKESFPLTVTSAQKNPTAFYLCASSSLGGGNQPQHFGDGTRLSIL.

The chain uses TRBV3-1 (or the pseudogene TRBV3-2) and TRBJ2-3, with D unclear. Per germline, CDR1 LGHDT and CDR2 YNNKEL (reference sequence). The CDR3 is made up of 16 amino acids. V shed 2 bases and J shed 6 bases, with 18 bases lying between them. CDR3 coding DNA: TGTGCCAGCAGCCAATGGCTGGCGACGGGTTTGGATACGCAGTATTTT. Translating it yields CASSQWLATGLDTQYF.

The chain joins TRBV3-1 (or the pseudogene TRBV3-2) to TRBJ2-7, with 12 bases identical to TRBD2. V lost 5 bases, J lost 0 bases, and 2 bases stayed unmatched. This CDR3 spans 15 amino acids. CDR1 and CDR2 (germline): LGHDT, YNNKEL (reference sequence). CDR3: CASSATSGSSYEQYF. CDR3 nucleotide sequence: TGTGCCAGCAGCGCGACTAGCGGGAGCTCCTACGAGCAGTACTTC.

The chain combines TRBV9 with TRBJ2-7, with D hard to call. This CDR3 comprises 14 residues. Germline assignment: CDR1 SGDLS and CDR2 YYNGEE. Trimming pared 0 bases from V and 2 bases from J, leaving 9 bases between. CDR3 residues: CASSVDYLAYEQYF. The DNA for the CDR3 is TGTGCCAGCAGCGTAGACTACCTTGCCTACGAGCAGTACTTC.

This chain uses TRBV30 with TRBJ2-1; the match to TRBD2 covers 10 bases. The J segment lost 8 bases and the V segment lost 3 bases, leaving 7 bases of the junction unmatched. Germline V lookup: CDR1 GTSNPN, CDR2 SVGIG (reference sequence). The CDR3 runs 14 residues. The CDR3 nucleotides read TGTGCCTGGAGCCCGGGACTAGCGAGCGATGAGCAGTTCTTC. Protein product: CAWSPGLASDEQFF.

The V gene is TRBV5-1, the J gene TRBJ2-3; 7 bases map to TRBD1. The germline V gene has CDR1 SGHRS and CDR2 YFSETQ. There are 14 residues in the CDR3. After removal of 4 bases from V and 6 bases from J, the junction contained 8 bases not matched to a gene. DNA of the CDR3: TGCGCCAGCAGCCCCGGGACAGTAGGCGATACGCAGTATTTT. It translates to CASSPGTVGDTQYF. Full variable domain (missing parts from reference TRBV5-1 and TRBJ2-3): KAGVTQTPRYLIKTRGQQVTLSCSPISGHRSVSWYQQTPGQGLQFLFEYFSETQRNKGNFPGRFSGRQFSNSRSEMNVSTLELGDSALYLCASSPGTVGDTQYFGPGTRLTVL.

V is TRBV7-9 and J is TRBJ2-7; weak D call: TRBD1 (6 bases). CDR1 is SEHNR and CDR2 is FQNEAQ in the germline V gene (reference sequence). Trimming removed 1 base at V and 5 bases at J, with 12 bases between. This CDR3 spans 14 amino acids. The CDR3 region has the DNA TGTGCCAGCAGCTTAGTGCAGGGGATCGACGAGCAGTACTTC. Translated, it gives CASSLVQGIDEQYF.

A word on this clone: Possible read error: a much larger clone is one base away. The same CDR3 arises from other DNA sequences in this sample as well. This chain joins TRBV3-1 (or the pseudogene TRBV3-2) and TRBJ2-7, with a tentative D call TRBD2 (6 bases). This CDR3 contains 12 residues. V lost 3 bases to trimming and J lost 4 bases, with 7 bases between them. Germline CDR1 is LGHDT and CDR2 is YNNKEL (reference sequence). In DNA, the CDR3 is TGTGCCAGCAGCCAGGGAGGTTACGAGCAGTACTTC. It yields the protein CASSQGGYEQYF.

CDR3 amino acids: CASSQTTKDEQYF. Written as DNA, the CDR3 is TGTGCCAGCAGCCAAACCACTAAGGACGAGCAGTACTTC. V gene TRBV4-2 combines with J gene TRBJ2-7; D remains unclear. The V gene lost 2 bases and the J gene lost 5 bases, with 10 bases spanning the gap. This CDR3 is built from 13 residues. CDR1 and CDR2 (germline): LGHNA, YNFKEQ.

The chain has TRBV7-9 and TRBJ1-2, with unresolved D. Germline V lookup: CDR1 SEHNR, CDR2 FQNEAQ (reference sequence). V was clipped by 5 bases and J by 1 base, with 14 bases between them. The CDR3 is made up of 15 amino acids. The CDR3 DNA reads as TGTGCCAGCAGCCACCCGTCGCAGGTTAACTATGGCTACACCTTC. It yields the protein CASSHPSQVNYGYTF.

The chain couples TRBV15 to TRBJ1-1; weak D call: TRBD1 (6 bases). The CDR3 is 17 residues long. Germline CDR1 reads LNHNV; CDR2 reads YYDKDF (reference sequence). Trimming removed 0 bases at V and 6 bases at J, with 20 bases between. The CDR3 loop reads CATSRDWGGAGGAEAFF. The CDR3 nucleotides are TGTGCCACCAGCAGAGATTGGGGGGGCGCTGGGGGCGCTGAAGCTTTCTTT.